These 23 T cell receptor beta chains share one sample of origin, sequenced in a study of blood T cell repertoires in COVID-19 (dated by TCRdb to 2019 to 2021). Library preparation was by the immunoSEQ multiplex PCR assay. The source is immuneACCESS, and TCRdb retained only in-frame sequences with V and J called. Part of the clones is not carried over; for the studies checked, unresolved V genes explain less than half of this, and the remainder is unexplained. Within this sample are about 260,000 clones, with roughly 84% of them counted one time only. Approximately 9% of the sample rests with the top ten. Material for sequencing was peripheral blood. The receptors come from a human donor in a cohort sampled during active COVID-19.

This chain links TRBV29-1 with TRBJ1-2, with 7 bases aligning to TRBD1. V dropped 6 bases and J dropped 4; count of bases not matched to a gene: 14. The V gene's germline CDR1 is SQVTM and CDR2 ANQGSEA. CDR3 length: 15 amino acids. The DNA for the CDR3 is TGCAGCGTCTGGGGTAGGGGGCTCGTTCGCTATGGCTACACCTTC. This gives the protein CSVWGRGLVRYGYTF.

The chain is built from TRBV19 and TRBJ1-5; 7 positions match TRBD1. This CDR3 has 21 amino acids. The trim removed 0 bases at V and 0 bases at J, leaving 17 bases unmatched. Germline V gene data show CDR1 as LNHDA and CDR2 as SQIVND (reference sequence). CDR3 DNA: TGTGCCAGTAGTATAGAGAGGGGGCAGCGTCTTTTCGGGATTAGCAATCAGCCCCAGCATTTT. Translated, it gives CASSIERGQRLFGISNQPQHF.

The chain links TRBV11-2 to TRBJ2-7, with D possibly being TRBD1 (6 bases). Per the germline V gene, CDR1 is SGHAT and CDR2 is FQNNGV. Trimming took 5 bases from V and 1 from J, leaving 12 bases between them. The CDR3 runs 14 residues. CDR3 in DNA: TGTGCCAGCAGCCAGGACAGAAAATCCTACGAGCAGTACTTC. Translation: CASSQDRKSYEQYF.

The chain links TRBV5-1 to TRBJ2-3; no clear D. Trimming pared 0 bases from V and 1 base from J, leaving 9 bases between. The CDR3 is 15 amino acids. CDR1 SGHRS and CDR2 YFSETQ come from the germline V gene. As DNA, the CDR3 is TGCGCCAGCAGCTTGGAACAGCCCCGCACAGATACGCAGTATTTT. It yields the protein CASSLEQPRTDTQYF. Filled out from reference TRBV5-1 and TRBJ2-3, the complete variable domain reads KAGVTQTPRYLIKTRGQQVTLSCSPISGHRSVSWYQQTPGQGLQFLFEYFSETQRNKGNFPGRFSGRQFSNSRSEMNVSTLELGDSALYLCASSLEQPRTDTQYFGPGTRLTVL.

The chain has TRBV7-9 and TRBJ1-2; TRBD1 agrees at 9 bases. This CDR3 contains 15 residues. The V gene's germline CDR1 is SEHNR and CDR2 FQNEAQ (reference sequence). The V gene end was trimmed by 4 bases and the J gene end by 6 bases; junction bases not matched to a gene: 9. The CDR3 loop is CASSWGDRESDGYTF. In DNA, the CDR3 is TGTGCCAGCAGCTGGGGGGACAGGGAGAGTGATGGCTACACCTTC.

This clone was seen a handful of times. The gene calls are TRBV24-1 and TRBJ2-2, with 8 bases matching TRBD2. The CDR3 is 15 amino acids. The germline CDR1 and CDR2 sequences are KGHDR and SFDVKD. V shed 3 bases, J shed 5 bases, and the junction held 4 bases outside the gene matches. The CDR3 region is CATSDTGTRTGELFF. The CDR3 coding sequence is TGTGCCACCAGTGATACCGGGACTAGAACCGGGGAGCTGTTTTTT.

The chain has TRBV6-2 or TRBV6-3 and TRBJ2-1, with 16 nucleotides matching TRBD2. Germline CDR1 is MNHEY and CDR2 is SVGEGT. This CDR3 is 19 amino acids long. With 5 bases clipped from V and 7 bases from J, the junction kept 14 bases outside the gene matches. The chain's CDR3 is CASSPAPGLAGGGKNEQFF. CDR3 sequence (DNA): TGTGCCAGCAGTCCCGCGCCGGGACTAGCGGGAGGGGGGAAGAATGAGCAGTTCTTC.

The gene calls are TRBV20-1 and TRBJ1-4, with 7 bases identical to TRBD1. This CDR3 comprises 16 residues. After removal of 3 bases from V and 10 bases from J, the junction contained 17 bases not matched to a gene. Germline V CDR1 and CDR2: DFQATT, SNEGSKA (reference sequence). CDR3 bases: TGCAGTGCTAGTGACATCTACAGGGGCTCGCGCGGAAAACTGTTTTTT. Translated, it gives CSASDIYRGSRGKLFF.

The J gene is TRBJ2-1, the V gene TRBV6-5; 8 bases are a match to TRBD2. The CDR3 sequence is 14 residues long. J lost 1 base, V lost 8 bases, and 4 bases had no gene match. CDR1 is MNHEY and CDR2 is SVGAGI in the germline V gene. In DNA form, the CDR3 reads TGTGCCAGCGGCCGGGAGGGGTCCTACAATGAGCAGTTCTTC. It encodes CASGREGSYNEQFF.

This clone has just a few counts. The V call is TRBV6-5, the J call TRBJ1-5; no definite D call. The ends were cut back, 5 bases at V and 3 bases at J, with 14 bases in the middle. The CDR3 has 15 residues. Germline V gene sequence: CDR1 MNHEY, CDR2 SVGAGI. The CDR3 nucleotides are TGTGCCAGCAGTCCGGGGAGTGGCGTCAATCAGCCCCAGCATTTT. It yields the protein CASSPGSGVNQPQHF.

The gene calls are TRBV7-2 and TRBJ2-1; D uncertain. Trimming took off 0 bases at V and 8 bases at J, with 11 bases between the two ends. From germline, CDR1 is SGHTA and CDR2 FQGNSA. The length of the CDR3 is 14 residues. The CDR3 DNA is TGTGCCAGCAGCTTAGCTTGGGCCGACGATGAGCAGTTCTTC. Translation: CASSLAWADDEQFF.

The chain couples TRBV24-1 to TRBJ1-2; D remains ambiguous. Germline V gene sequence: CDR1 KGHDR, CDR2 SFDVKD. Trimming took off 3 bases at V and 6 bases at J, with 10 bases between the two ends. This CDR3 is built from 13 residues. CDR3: CATSDAWSDGYTF. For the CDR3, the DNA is TGTGCCACCAGTGATGCCTGGAGCGATGGCTACACCTTC.

CDR3 in amino acids: CASSFRNPPGELFF. The DNA for the CDR3 is TGCGCCAGCAGCTTCAGGAACCCCCCCGGGGAGCTGTTTTTT. The J gene is TRBJ2-2, the V gene TRBV5-1, with D unresolved. The CDR3 is 14 residues long. V was pared by 2 bases and J by 6 bases, with 11 bases between. CDR1 and CDR2 (germline): SGHRS, YFSETQ.

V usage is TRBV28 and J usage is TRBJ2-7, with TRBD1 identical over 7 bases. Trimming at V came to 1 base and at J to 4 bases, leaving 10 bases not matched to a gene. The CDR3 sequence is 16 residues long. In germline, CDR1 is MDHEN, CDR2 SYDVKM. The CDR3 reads CASSLLWQGVGYEQYF. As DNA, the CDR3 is TGTGCCAGCAGTTTATTATGGCAGGGGGTTGGTTACGAGCAGTACTTC.

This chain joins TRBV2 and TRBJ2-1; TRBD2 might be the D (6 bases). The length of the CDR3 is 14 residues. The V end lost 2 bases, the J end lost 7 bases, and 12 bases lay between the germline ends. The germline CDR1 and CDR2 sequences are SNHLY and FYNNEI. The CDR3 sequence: CASSETGAGNEQFF. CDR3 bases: TGTGCCAGCAGTGAAACGGGCGCGGGGAATGAGCAGTTCTTC.

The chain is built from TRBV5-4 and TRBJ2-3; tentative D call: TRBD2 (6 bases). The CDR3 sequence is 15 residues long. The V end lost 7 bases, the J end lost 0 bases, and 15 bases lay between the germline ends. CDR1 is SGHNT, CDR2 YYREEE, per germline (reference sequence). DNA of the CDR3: TGTGCCAGCCTAACCGGGGGAGCGAGCACAGATACGCAGTATTTT. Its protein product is CASLTGGASTDTQYF.

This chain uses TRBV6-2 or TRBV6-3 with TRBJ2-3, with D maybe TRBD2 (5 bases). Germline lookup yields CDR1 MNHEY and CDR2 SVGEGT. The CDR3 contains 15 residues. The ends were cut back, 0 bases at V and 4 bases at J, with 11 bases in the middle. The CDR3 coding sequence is TGTGCCAGCAGTTACTCTCGGGGTAACGCAGATACGCAGTATTTT. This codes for CASSYSRGNADTQYF.

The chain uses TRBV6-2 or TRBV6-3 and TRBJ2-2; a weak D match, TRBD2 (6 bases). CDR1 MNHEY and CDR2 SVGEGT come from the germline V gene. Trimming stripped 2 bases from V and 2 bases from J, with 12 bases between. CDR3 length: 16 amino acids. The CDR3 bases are TGTGCCAGCAGTTACGGGGGGTCTCCAAACACCGGGGAGCTGTTTTTT. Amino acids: CASSYGGSPNTGELFF.

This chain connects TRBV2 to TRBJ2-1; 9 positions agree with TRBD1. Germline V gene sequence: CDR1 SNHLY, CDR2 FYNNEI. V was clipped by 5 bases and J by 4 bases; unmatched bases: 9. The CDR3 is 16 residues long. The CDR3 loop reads CASSTGQGRKYNEQFF. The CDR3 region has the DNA TGTGCCAGCAGTACCGGACAGGGGCGAAAATACAATGAGCAGTTCTTC.

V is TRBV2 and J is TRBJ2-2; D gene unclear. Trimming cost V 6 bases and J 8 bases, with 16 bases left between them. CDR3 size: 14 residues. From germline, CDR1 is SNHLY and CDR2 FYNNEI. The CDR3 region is CASRRSDGSGELFF. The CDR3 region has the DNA TGTGCCAGCAGGCGAAGCGACGGTAGTGGGGAGCTGTTTTTT.

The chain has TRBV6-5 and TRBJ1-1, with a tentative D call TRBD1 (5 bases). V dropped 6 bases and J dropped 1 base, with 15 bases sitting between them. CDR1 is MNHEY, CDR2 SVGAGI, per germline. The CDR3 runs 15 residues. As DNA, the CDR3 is TGTGCCAGCAGAAGGAACAGGAACCCGAACACTGAAGCTTTCTTT. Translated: CASRRNRNPNTEAFF.

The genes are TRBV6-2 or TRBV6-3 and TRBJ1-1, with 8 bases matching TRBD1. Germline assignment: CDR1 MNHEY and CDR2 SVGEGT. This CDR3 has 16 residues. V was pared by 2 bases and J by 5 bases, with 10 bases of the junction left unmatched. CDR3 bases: TGTGCCAGCAGTTACCGGCGGGGACAGGCTGAAACTGAAGCTTTCTTT. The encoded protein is CASSYRRGQAETEAFF.

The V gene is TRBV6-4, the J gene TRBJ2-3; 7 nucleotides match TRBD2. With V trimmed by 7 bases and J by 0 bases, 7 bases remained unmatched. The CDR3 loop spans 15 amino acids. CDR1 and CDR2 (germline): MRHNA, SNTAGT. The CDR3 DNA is TGTGCCAGCAAGACCGGGACTACTAGCACAGATACGCAGTATTTT. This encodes CASKTGTTSTDTQYF.